This T cell receptor (beta chain) was documented in a study of long-term antiretroviral therapy in people with HIV. Overall study findings and caveats: After ART, diversity increased yet remained lower than transplant donor controls. Spans of CDR3 length were tighter for HIV repertoires than for controls.

The CDR3 loop spans 15 amino acids. Per germline, CDR1 SGHNT and CDR2 YYREEE (reference sequence). Trimming shortened V by 4 bases and J by 7 bases, and 20 bases separated the two germline ends. This clone was seen once. The antigen remains undetermined. Version v3.0 of the immunoSEQ assay was performed at survey level. Assay used: immunoSEQ multiplex PCR; TCRdb lists only in-frame clones, some missing. This repertoire shows about 34,000 clones, around 83% found once; its top ten account for roughly 4.8%. The chain carries TRBV5-4 and TRBJ1-2; TRBD1 is a possible D gene (5 bases). The origin of this receptor is a woman aged 25 to 39 with HIV. This specimen was unsorted PBMCs, taken just over 2.7 years before starting antiretroviral therapy. The CDR3 protein is CASSASRGGVSGYTF. The CDR3, as DNA: TGTGCCAGCAGCGCGTCAAGGGGAGGGGTCTCTGGCTACACCTTC.